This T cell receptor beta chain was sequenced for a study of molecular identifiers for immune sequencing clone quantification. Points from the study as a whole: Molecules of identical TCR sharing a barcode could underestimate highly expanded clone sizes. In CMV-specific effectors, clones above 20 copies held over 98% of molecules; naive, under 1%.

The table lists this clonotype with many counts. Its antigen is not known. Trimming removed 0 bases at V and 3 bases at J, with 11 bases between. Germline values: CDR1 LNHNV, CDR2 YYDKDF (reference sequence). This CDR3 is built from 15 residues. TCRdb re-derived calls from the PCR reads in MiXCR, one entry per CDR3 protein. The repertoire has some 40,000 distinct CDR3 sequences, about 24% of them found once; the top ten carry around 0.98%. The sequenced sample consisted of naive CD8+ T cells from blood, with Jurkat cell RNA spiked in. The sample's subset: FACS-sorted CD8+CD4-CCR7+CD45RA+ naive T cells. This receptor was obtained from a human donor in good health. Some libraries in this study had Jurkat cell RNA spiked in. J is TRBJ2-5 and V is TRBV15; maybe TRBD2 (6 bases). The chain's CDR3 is CATSRDGRLKETQYF. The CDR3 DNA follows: TGTGCCACCAGCAGAGACGGGAGACTGAAAGAGACCCAGTACTTC.